These T cell receptor beta chains were read from a single sample in a study of OX40 agonist ivuxolimab in advanced cancers. Repertoires were generated with immunoSEQ multiplex PCR, while TCRdb's copy carries only in-frame clones and drops some. Here the sample spans approximately 100,000 clones, 75% to 95% being singletons. The sequences come from CD4+ or CD8+ T cells sorted from blood, collected in a trial of the OX40 agonist ivuxolimab. All receptors come from an adult with an advanced solid tumor such as melanoma, head and neck, liver or kidney cancer. Both conserved end residues are part of each CDR3. Fields, in order: D gene, J gene, V gene, clone size, CDR3 protein, CDR3 DNA. D genes are given only for firm matches. Expanded clones get a size class; other rows say once, few or many, or leave the size out.

>TRBD2|TRBJ2-1|TRBV6-5|NA
CASSPGGSSYNEQFF
TGTGCCAGCAGCCCGGGCGGGAGCTCCTACAATGAGCAGTTCTTC
>TRBD1|TRBJ1-5|TRBV28|NA
CASSATGGPNQPQHF
TGTGCCAGCAGTGCAACAGGGGGCCCTAATCAGCCCCAGCATTTT
>TRBD1|TRBJ1-2|TRBV2|once
CASSVRDSFNTF
TGTGCCAGCAGCGTTAGGGACAGTTTTAACACCTTC
>NA|TRBJ2-3|TRBV6-5|NA
CASSYSIWDNTQYF
TGTGCCAGCAGTTACTCGATTTGGGATAATACGCAGTATTTT
>TRBD1|TRBJ1-2|TRBV19|NA
CASSTTGTGAYGYTF
TGTGCCAGTTCGACTACCGGGACAGGTGCCTATGGCTACACCTTC
>TRBD1|TRBJ2-5|TRBV11-2|NA
CASSLGTGQETQYF
TGTGCCAGCAGCCTTGGGACAGGCCAAGAGACCCAGTACTTC
>NA|TRBJ2-7|TRBV28|NA
CASHSHPPSYEQYF
TGTGCCAGCCATTCCCACCCCCCGAGCTACGAGCAGTACTTC
>NA|TRBJ2-5|TRBV7-2|NA
CASSLAWGSGETQYF
TGTGCCAGCAGCTTAGCATGGGGGAGTGGAGAGACCCAGTACTTC
>NA|TRBJ1-3|TRBV28|NA
CAIKGDGLSSGNTIYF
TGTGCCATCAAAGGGGACGGGCTGTCCTCTGGAAACACCATATATTTT
>NA|TRBJ1-4|TRBV29-1|NA
CSAAAGANEKLFF
TGCAGCGCAGCCGCGGGGGCCAATGAAAAACTGTTTTTT
>NA|TRBJ1-4|TRBV30|NA
CAWSYRATNEKLFF
TGTGCCTGGAGTTACAGAGCCACTAATGAAAAACTGTTTTTT
>NA|TRBJ2-2|TRBV19|NA
CASSFGYRTGELFF
TGTGCCAGTAGTTTTGGCTACCGCACCGGGGAGCTGTTTTTT
>NA|TRBJ1-2|TRBV7-2|NA
CASSPDTNYGYTF
TGTGCCAGCAGCCCGGACACTAACTATGGCTACACCTTC
>TRBD2|TRBJ2-2|TRBV11-3|NA
CASSLGYLAASTGELFF
TGTGCCAGCAGCTTAGGCTATCTAGCGGCTTCCACCGGGGAGCTGTTTTTT
>TRBD1|TRBJ2-5|TRBV6-5|NA
CASSPDRGGETQYF
TGTGCCAGCAGCCCCGACAGGGGCGGGGAGACCCAGTACTTC
>NA|TRBJ2-5|TRBV15|NA
CATSRGQHQETQYF
TGTGCCACCAGCAGAGGACAGCACCAAGAGACCCAGTACTTC
>TRBD2|TRBJ2-1|TRBV29-1|NA
CSVGGRREGYNEQFF
TGCAGCGTTGGGGGTCGGCGGGAGGGCTACAATGAGCAGTTCTTC
>TRBD2|TRBJ2-1|TRBV7-2|NA
CASRLNSGTSGNNEQFF
TGTGCCAGCAGGCTAAACTCCGGGACTAGCGGGAATAATGAGCAGTTCTTC
>NA|TRBJ2-3|TRBV28|NA
CASGRSITQYF
TGTGCCAGCGGGCGTAGCATTACGCAGTATTTT
>TRBD2|TRBJ2-3|TRBV7-2|NA
CASSLGSGTGTQYF
TGTGCCAGCAGCTTAGGTAGCGGGACGGGTACGCAGTATTTT
>NA|TRBJ2-7|TRBV18|once
CASSPAQGTSSYEQYF
TGTGCCAGCTCACCCGCACAGGGGACTAGCTCCTACGAGCAGTACTTC
>NA|TRBJ2-7|TRBV7-9|NA
CASSLVSYEQYF
TGTGCCAGCAGCTTAGTTTCCTACGAGCAGTACTTC
>TRBD1|TRBJ2-5|TRBV15|few
CATSREGGLGETQYF
TGTGCCACCAGCAGAGAAGGGGGCTTGGGGGAGACCCAGTACTTC